This T cell receptor beta chain stems from a study of shared clonotypes between healthy human individuals. With 4 bases clipped from V and 6 bases from J, the junction kept 11 bases outside the gene matches. The CDR3 is 15 residues long. Germline CDR1 is SGHAT and CDR2 is FQNNGV. Profiled with immunoSEQ multiplex PCR; TCRdb holds only in-frame clones, not every one. The sample includes 180,000 or so clones, roughly 91% seen only once; the top ten take 0.067%. The receptor was derived from a woman aged 30 to 39 in good health. This rearrangement joins TRBV11-2 to TRBJ2-7; 8 bases fit TRBD1. The specimen was naive CD4+ T cells sorted from blood. Subset reported: CD45RA+ positively selected. As DNA, the CDR3 is TGTGCCAGCAGCTACGAGCAGGGGGCTTTGGGCGAGCAGTACTTC. Its translation: CASSYEQGALGEQYF. The whole variable domain, filled in from reference TRBV11-2 and TRBJ2-7, reads EAGVAQSPRYKIIEKRQSVAFWCNPISGHATLYWYQQILGQGPKLLIQFQNNGVVDDSQLPKDRFSAERLKGVDSTLKIQPAKLEDSAVYLCASSYEQGALGEQYFGPGTRLTVT.